These 15 T cell receptor beta chains were sequenced from one sample in a study of cytomegalovirus exposure and HLA in healthy donors. 60 Vbeta and 13 Jbeta primers were used in PCR. The protocol was immunoSEQ multiplex PCR, while the TCRdb copy is restricted to in-frame clones and leaves out a portion. The sample has over 85,000 clones, around three quarters seen once; the top ten hold 1.5% to 2.5%. The sample consisted of PBMCs. The receptors shown here come from a man aged 40-50 years in good health and CMV-seronegative.

The chain is built from TRBV30 and TRBJ2-7; 9 bases agree with TRBD1. V trimming: 4 bases; J trimming: 1 base; junction bases outside the gene matches: 8. Germline V gives CDR1 GTSNPN, CDR2 SVGIG (reference sequence). The CDR3 runs to 15 residues. CDR3 nucleotides: TGTGCCTGGAAGGGTTCGGGGACAGGGTCCTACGAGCAGTACTTC. Translation gives CAWKGSGTGSYEQYF.

V is TRBV6-1 and J is TRBJ1-3; D call uncertain. V was clipped by 7 bases and J by 0 bases, with 13 bases between them. CDR3 length: 15 amino acids. The germline V gene has CDR1 MNHNS and CDR2 SASEGT. The CDR3 sequence is CASISRPASGNTIYF. CDR3 sequence (DNA): TGTGCCAGCATCTCCAGGCCTGCCTCTGGAAACACCATATATTTT.

J is TRBJ1-1 and V is TRBV6-5, with 7 bases fitting TRBD1. This CDR3 is 14 amino acids long. Trimming at V came to 2 bases and at J to 8 bases, leaving 8 bases not matched to a gene. The germline V gene has CDR1 MNHEY and CDR2 SVGAGI. CDR3 sequence reads: CASSYGPRQGEAFF. CDR3 nucleotide sequence: TGTGCCAGCAGTTACGGTCCAAGACAGGGCGAAGCTTTCTTT.

This rearrangement joins TRBV6-5 to TRBJ2-5; 7 nucleotides agree with TRBD1. This CDR3 has 15 amino acids. V lost 4 bases, J lost 1 base, and 6 bases stayed unmatched. Per germline, CDR1 MNHEY and CDR2 SVGAGI. The CDR3 sequence: CASSSQTGRQETQYF. The CDR3, as DNA: TGTGCCAGCAGTTCGCAGACAGGGCGCCAAGAGACCCAGTACTTC.

The rearrangement joins TRBV27 to TRBJ1-1; TRBD1 matches at 9 bases. Germline V gene lookup returns CDR1 MNHEY and CDR2 SMNVEV (reference sequence). The V gene end was trimmed by 11 bases and the J gene end by 0 bases; junction bases not matched to a gene: 13. CDR3 length: 16 residues. The CDR3 region is CAGNRGRAVVNTEAFF. DNA for the CDR3: TGTGCCGGGAACAGGGGGCGCGCGGTAGTGAACACTGAAGCTTTCTTT.

The chain joins TRBV29-1 to TRBJ2-7; a weak D match, TRBD2 (5 bases). Germline V CDR1 and CDR2: SQVTM, ANQGSEA. The V end was cut by 7 bases, the J end by 0 bases, with 16 bases between. The CDR3 consists of 14 residues. CDR3 protein: CSALIGSGSYEQYF. The CDR3 DNA follows: TGCAGCGCCCTTATAGGAAGCGGCTCCTACGAGCAGTACTTC.

As for this clone: Compared with germline, one end of the junction differs, possibly owing to a read error. This chain uses TRBV7-9 with TRBJ2-7; 7 nucleotides agree with TRBD2. This CDR3 has 13 amino acids. From germline, CDR1 is SEHNR and CDR2 FQNEAQ (reference sequence). The CDR3 loop is CSSSGTVDYEQYF. In nucleotides, the CDR3 is TGTTCCAGCAGCGGGACTGTGGACTACGAGCAGTACTTC.

The rearrangement uses TRBV11-2 and TRBJ1-1, with TRBD1 as a possible D gene (5 bases). The CDR3 has 15 residues. The germline gives CDR1 SGHAT, CDR2 FQNNGV. The ends were cut back, 0 bases at V and 4 bases at J, with 12 bases in the middle. The CDR3 DNA reads TGTGCCAGCAGCTTAGAGGGGGGAGCCTTCACTGAAGCTTTCTTT. Translation gives CASSLEGGAFTEAFF.

There are a few counts of this clone. This chain joins TRBV10-3 and TRBJ1-2, with TRBD1 as a possible D gene (6 bases). The CDR3 extends over 15 amino acids. Germline loops: CDR1 ENHRY, CDR2 SYGVKD. The V gene lost 1 base and the J gene lost 6 bases, with 15 bases spanning the gap. CDR3 DNA sequence: TGTGCCATCAGTGAGTACACACAGGGTGGAGATGGCTACACCTTC. It is translated as CAISEYTQGGDGYTF.

This clone showed up just a few times. The chain uses TRBV7-9 and TRBJ2-6; no clear D gene. Germline-derived CDR1 and CDR2 are SEHNR and FQNEAQ (reference sequence). There are 15 residues in the CDR3. Deletions cut 5 bases from V and 0 bases from J, with 8 bases between. The CDR3 DNA reads as TGTGCCAGCAGCCCCCAAAACTCTGGGGCCAACGTCCTGACTTTC. Protein: CASSPQNSGANVLTF.

V and J are TRBV11-2 and TRBJ2-1; perhaps TRBD2 as D (5 bases). The V end lost 1 base, the J end lost 0 bases, and 10 bases lay between the germline ends. Germline V lookup: CDR1 SGHAT, CDR2 FQNNGV. There are 16 residues in the CDR3. The CDR3 sequence: CASSLGREYSYNEQFF. DNA of the CDR3: TGTGCCAGCAGCTTAGGTAGGGAGTACTCCTACAATGAGCAGTTCTTC.

This sequence joins TRBV6-5 and TRBJ1-2, with 10 nucleotides matching TRBD1. The CDR3 contains 15 residues. V lost 7 bases and J lost 7; bases outside the gene matches: 12. From germline, CDR1 is MNHEY and CDR2 SVGAGI. The CDR3 sequence is CASNLNRDRGGGYTF. The CDR3, as DNA: TGTGCCAGCAACTTGAACCGGGACAGGGGCGGTGGCTACACCTTC.

V usage is TRBV5-4 and J usage is TRBJ1-2; TRBD1 matches at 8 bases. Germline V gene data show CDR1 as SGHNT and CDR2 as YYREEE (reference sequence). J was trimmed by 5 bases and V by 4 bases; bases with no gene match: 4. The CDR3 contains 13 residues. CDR3 loop: CASSPQGAYGYTF. CDR3 DNA: TGTGCCAGCAGCCCCCAGGGGGCATATGGCTACACCTTC.

The chain is built from TRBV28 and TRBJ1-1; D is perhaps TRBD1 (6 bases). Germline assignment: CDR1 MDHEN and CDR2 SYDVKM. The CDR3 is 16 amino acids. Trimming removed 4 bases from V and 1 base from J, with 16 bases in between. The CDR3 region has the DNA TGTGCCAGCAGTTATCCCGGGACACAACAGAACACTGAAGCTTTCTTT. As protein: CASSYPGTQQNTEAFF.

The chain combines TRBV21-1 with TRBJ1-4; TRBD1 is the table's D call and was not checked against the DNA. TRBV21-1 is deemed a pseudogene. The length of the CDR3 is 15 residues. The CDR3 region has the DNA TGTGCCAGCAGCAAAGAACGACAGGATCAAGAAAAACTGTTTTTT. Translated, it gives CASSKERQDQEKLFF.